The rows below give T cell receptor beta chains drawn from one sample of a study of cytomegalovirus exposure and HLA in healthy donors. Only in-frame clones appear in the TCRdb table, and some are missing; sequencing was by immunoSEQ multiplex PCR. Among around 220,000 clones listed, 75% were seen once. Sequenced sample: PBMCs. The receptors here all came from a woman younger than 45 in good health and CMV-seronegative. CDR3s include the opening cysteine and the closing phenylalanine or tryptophan. A D gene is named only where the DNA matches it firmly. Some rows mark clone size as missing; the rest say once, few, many or name a class of expanded clone.

J gene,clone size,D gene,V gene,CDR3 protein,CDR3 DNA
TRBJ2-5,NA,NA,TRBV27,CASSWDSTVPPGGQYF,TGTGCCAGCAGTTGGGACTCCACCGTACCCCCTGGGGGCCAGTACTTC
TRBJ2-7,NA,TRBD1,TRBV30,CAWRGGQGSYEQYF,TGTGCCTGGAGAGGTGGACAGGGCTCCTACGAGCAGTACTTC
TRBJ2-5,once,TRBD2,TRBV5-4,CASTKTSGLGETQYF,TGTGCCAGCACCAAAACTAGCGGACTTGGGGAGACCCAGTACTTC
TRBJ1-5,NA,NA,TRBV19,CASSIRGTLRMGNQPQHF,TGTGCCAGTAGTATAAGAGGGACATTACGGATGGGCAATCAGCCCCAGCATTTT
TRBJ2-7,NA,NA,TRBV6-1,CASSDSSPYEQYF,TGTGCCAGCAGCGATAGCAGCCCTTACGAGCAGTACTTC
TRBJ2-7,NA,TRBD1,TRBV6-5,CASSFRDRTYEQYF,TGTGCCAGCAGTTTTAGGGACAGAACCTACGAGCAGTACTTC
TRBJ2-1,NA,TRBD2,TRBV5-1,CASSSNAGVMRDEQFF,TGCGCCAGCAGTTCCAATGCGGGAGTCATGAGGGATGAGCAGTTCTTC
TRBJ2-5,NA,NA,TRBV6-6,CASSFSGAGETQYF,TGTGCCAGCAGTTTTTCAGGGGCAGGGGAGACCCAGTACTTC
TRBJ2-5,NA,TRBD1,TRBV6-6,CASSFLGGGETQYF,TGTGCCAGCAGTTTCTTAGGGGGCGGAGAGACCCAGTACTTC
TRBJ2-3,NA,TRBD2,TRBV4-2,CASSKEAGGPDTQYF,TGTGCCAGCAGCAAAGAAGCGGGAGGGCCCGATACGCAGTATTTT